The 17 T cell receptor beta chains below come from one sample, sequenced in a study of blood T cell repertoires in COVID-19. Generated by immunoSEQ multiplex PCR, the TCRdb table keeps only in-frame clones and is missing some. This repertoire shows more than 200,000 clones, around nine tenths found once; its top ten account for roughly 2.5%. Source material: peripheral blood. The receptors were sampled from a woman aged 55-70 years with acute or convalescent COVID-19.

The CDR3 here is CASSTLKGTEAFF. The CDR3 nucleotides read TGTGCCAGCAGCACCCTTAAGGGGACTGAAGCTTTCTTT. The chain links TRBV7-3 to TRBJ1-1; maybe TRBD1 (5 bases). The length of the CDR3 is 13 residues. Germline CDR1 SGHTA, CDR2 FQGTGA. Trimming left V 5 bases short and J 5 bases short, with 12 bases between.

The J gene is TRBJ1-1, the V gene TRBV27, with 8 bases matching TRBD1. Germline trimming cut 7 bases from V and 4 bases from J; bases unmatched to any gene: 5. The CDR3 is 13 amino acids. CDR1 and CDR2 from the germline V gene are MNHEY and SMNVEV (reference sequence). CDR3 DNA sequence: TGTGCCAGCACCCGGACAGGGATCACTGAAGCTTTCTTT. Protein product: CASTRTGITEAFF.

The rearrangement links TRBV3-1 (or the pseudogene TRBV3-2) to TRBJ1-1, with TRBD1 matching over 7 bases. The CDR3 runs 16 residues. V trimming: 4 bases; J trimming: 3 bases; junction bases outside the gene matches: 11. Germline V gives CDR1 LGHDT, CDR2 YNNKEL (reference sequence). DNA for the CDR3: TGTGCCAGCAGCCGGAGGTTAACAGGGGATGACACTGAAGCTTTCTTT. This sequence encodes CASSRRLTGDDTEAFF.

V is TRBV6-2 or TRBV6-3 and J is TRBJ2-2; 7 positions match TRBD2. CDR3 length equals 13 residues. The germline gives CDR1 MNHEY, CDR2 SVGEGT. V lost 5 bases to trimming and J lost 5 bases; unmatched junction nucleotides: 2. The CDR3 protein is CASSPGGTGELFF. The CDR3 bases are TGTGCCAGCAGTCCCGGGGGGACCGGGGAGCTGTTTTTT.

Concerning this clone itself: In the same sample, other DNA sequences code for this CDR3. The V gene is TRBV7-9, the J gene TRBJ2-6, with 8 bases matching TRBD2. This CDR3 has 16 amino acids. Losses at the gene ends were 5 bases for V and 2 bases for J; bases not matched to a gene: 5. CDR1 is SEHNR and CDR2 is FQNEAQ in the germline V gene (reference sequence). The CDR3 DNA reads TGTGCCAGCAGCGGCGGGGGGCGGGCTGGGGCCAACGTCCTGACTTTC. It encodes CASSGGGRAGANVLTF. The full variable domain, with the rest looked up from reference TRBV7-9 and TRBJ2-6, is DTGVSQNPRHKITKRGQNVTFRCDPISEHNRLYWYRQTLGQGPEFLTYFQNEAQLEKSRLLSDRFSAERPKGSFSTLEIQRTEQGDSAMYLCASSGGGRAGANVLTFGAGSRLTVL.

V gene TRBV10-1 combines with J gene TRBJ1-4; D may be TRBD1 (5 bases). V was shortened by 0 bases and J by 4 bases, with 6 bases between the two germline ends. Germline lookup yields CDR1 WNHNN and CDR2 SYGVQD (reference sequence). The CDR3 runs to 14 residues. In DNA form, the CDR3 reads TGCGCCAGCAGTGAGTCTAGGGGTAATGAAAAACTGTTTTTT. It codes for CASSESRGNEKLFF.

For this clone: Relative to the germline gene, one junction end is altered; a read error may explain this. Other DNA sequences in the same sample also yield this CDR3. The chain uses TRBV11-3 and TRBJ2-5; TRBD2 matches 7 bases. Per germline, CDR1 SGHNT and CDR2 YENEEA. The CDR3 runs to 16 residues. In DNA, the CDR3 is TGTGCCAGCAGCCTACTATCGGGAGGCCCAGAAGAGACTCAGTACTTC. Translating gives CASSLLSGGPEETQYF.

The CDR3 reads CASVYRAGAKSGYTF. The CDR3 DNA reads as TGTGCCAGCGTCTACAGGGCAGGGGCAAAAAGTGGCTACACCTTC. This chain links TRBV6-5 with TRBJ1-2; a possible D gene is TRBD1 (6 bases). V shed 8 bases and J shed 7 bases, with 23 bases lying between them. CDR1 is MNHEY and CDR2 is SVGAGI in the germline V gene. The CDR3 has 15 amino acids.

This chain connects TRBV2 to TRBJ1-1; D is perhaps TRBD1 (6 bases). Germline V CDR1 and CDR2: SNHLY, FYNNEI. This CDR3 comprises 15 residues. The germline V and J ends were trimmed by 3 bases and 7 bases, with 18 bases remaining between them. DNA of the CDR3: TGTGCCAGCAGTGATGAGGTCAGGGGTATTAGTGAAGCTTTCTTT. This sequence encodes CASSDEVRGISEAFF. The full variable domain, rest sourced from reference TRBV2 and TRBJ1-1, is EPEVTQTPSHQVTQMGQEVILRCVPISNHLYFYWYRQILGQKVEFLVSFYNNEISEKSEIFDDQFSVERPDGSNFTLKIRSTKLEDSAMYFCASSDEVRGISEAFFGQGTRLTVV.

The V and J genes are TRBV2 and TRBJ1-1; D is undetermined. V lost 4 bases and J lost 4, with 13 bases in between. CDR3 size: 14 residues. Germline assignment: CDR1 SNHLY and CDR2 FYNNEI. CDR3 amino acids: CASSVFSGTTEAFF. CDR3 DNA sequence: TGTGCCAGCAGTGTTTTTTCAGGTACCACTGAAGCTTTCTTT.

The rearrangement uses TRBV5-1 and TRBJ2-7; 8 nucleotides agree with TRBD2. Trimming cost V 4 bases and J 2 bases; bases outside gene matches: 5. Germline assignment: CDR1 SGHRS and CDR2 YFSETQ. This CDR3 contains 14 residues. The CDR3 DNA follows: TGCGCCAGCAGCGATAGCGGGGTCGCCTACGAGCAGTACTTC. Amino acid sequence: CASSDSGVAYEQYF. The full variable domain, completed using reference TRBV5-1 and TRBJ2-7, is KAGVTQTPRYLIKTRGQQVTLSCSPISGHRSVSWYQQTPGQGLQFLFEYFSETQRNKGNFPGRFSGRQFSNSRSEMNVSTLELGDSALYLCASSDSGVAYEQYFGPGTRLTVT.

The CDR3: CSVRRDRGTNEKLFF. CDR3 bases: TGCAGCGTACGAAGGGACAGGGGAACTAATGAAAAACTGTTTTTT. V gene TRBV29-1 combines with J gene TRBJ1-4, with 10 bases that match TRBD1. This CDR3 has 15 residues. Germline V gene lookup returns CDR1 SQVTM and CDR2 ANQGSEA. The V segment lost 6 bases and the J segment 1 base; nucleotides outside the gene matches: 5.

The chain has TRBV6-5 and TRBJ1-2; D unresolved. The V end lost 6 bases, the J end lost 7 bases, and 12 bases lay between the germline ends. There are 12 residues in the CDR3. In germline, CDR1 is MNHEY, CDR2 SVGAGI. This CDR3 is CASRGGTFGYTF. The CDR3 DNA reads TGTGCCAGCAGAGGAGGAACTTTTGGCTACACCTTC.

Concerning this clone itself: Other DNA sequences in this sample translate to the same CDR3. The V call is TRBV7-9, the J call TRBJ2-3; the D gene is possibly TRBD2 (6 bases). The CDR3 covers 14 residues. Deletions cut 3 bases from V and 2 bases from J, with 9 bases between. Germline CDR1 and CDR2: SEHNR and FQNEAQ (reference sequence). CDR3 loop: CASSFAGNTDTQYF. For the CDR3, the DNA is TGTGCCAGCAGCTTTGCGGGGAACACAGATACGCAGTATTTT. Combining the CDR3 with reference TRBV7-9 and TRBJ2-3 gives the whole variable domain DTGVSQNPRHKITKRGQNVTFRCDPISEHNRLYWYRQTLGQGPEFLTYFQNEAQLEKSRLLSDRFSAERPKGSFSTLEIQRTEQGDSAMYLCASSFAGNTDTQYFGPGTRLTVL.

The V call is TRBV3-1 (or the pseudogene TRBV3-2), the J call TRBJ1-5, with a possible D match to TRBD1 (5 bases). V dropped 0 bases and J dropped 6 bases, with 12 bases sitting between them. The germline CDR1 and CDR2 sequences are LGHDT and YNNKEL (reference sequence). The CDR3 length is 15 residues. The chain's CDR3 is CASSQDTREGQPQHF. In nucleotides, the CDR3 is TGTGCCAGCAGCCAAGATACCAGGGAGGGTCAGCCCCAGCATTTT.

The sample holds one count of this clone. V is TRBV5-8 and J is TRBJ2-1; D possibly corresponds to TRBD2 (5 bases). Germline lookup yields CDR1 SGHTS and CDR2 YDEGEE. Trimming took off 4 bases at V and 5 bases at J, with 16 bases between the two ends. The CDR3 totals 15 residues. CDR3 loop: CASSRAGSFNNEQFF. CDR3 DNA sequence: TGTGCCAGCAGCCGGGCGGGCTCTTTTAACAATGAGCAGTTCTTC.

The CDR3 nucleotides read TGTGCCAGCACCCAGGGACTAGTTGCAACTAATGAAAAACTGTTTTTT. As protein: CASTQGLVATNEKLFF. The chain joins TRBV7-8 to TRBJ1-4; tentative D call: TRBD1 (5 bases). The V end was cut by 7 bases, the J end by 0 bases, with 15 bases between. The CDR3 extends over 16 amino acids. Germline CDR1 SGHVS, CDR2 FQNEAQ.